This is a list of T cell receptor beta chains from one sample in a study of T cells after yellow fever vaccination. TCRdb fed the 5' RACE reads into MiXCR, producing one record per CDR3 protein. This sample has a few hundred thousand distinct CDR3 sequences; roughly 21% occur once, and the top ten carry roughly an eighth. The material sequenced was PBMCs, taken 15 days after the yellow fever booster vaccination. The receptors here all came from a man aged 30 to 45 who received the YFV17D yellow fever vaccine. CDR3s include the opening cysteine and the closing phenylalanine or tryptophan. D genes are given only for firm matches. Size is omitted from some rows. Given values are once, few, many or a class for expanded clones.

j_gene | v_gene | abundance | d_gene | CDR3aa | CDR3nt
TRBJ2-7 | TRBV18 | once | TRBD1 | CASSPVDRGTYEQYF | TGTGCCAGCTCACCTGTGGACAGGGGTACCTACGAGCAGTACTTC
TRBJ2-1 | TRBV10-3 | . | . | CAIGDPSGTSYNEQFF | TGTGCCATCGGGGACCCAAGCGGAACCTCCTACAATGAGCAGTTCTTC
TRBJ2-7 | TRBV20-1 | . | . | CSAREVEQYF | TGCAGTGCTAGAGAGGTCGAGCAGTACTTC
TRBJ2-2 | TRBV27 | few | TRBD2 | CANLMGLAGGGSSGELFF | TGTGCCAACCTAATGGGACTAGCGGGAGGGGGGTCATCCGGGGAGCTGTTTTTT
TRBJ1-3 | TRBV29-1 | . | . | CSVEDPGRRNTIYF | TGCAGCGTTGAAGATCCCGGACGGAGGAACACCATATATTTT
TRBJ2-1 | TRBV5-5 | few | . | CASSLLTGPQEQFF | TGTGCCAGCAGTCTCCTTACTGGTCCACAAGAGCAGTTCTTC
TRBJ2-2 | TRBV5-1 | few | . | CASSLSPGTNTGELFF | TGCGCCAGCAGCTTGTCTCCGGGTACGAACACCGGGGAGCTGTTTTTT
TRBJ2-3 | TRBV27 | . | . | CASSLSAGSLDTQYF | TGTGCCAGCAGTTTATCGGCCGGGTCGCTTGATACGCAGTATTTT
TRBJ1-3 | TRBV20-1 | few | . | CSARAPTRNTIYF | TGCAGTGCTAGAGCACCTACCCGAAACACCATATATTTT
TRBJ2-3 | TRBV9 | . | . | CASSVAQSEDTQYF | TGTGCCAGCAGCGTAGCTCAGTCGGAAGATACGCAGTATTTT
TRBJ2-3 | TRBV7-6 | many | TRBD2 | CASSSPLAGSDTQYF | TGTGCCAGCAGCTCACCACTAGCGGGGTCAGATACGCAGTATTTT
TRBJ2-1 | TRBV7-2 | . | . | CASSPYLGQQFF | TGTGCCAGCAGCCCGTACTTGGGCCAGCAGTTCTTC
TRBJ2-7 | TRBV6-2/TRBV6-3 | . | . | CATAGGELYEQYF | TGTGCCACGGCGGGCGGCGAGTTGTACGAGCAGTACTTC
TRBJ1-1 | TRBV4-2 | . | TRBD1 | CASSHQLRTGGTEAFF | TGTGCCAGCAGCCACCAACTTCGGACAGGGGGGACTGAAGCTTTCTTT
TRBJ2-1 | TRBV5-1 | few | TRBD2 | CASSLPYKTSGRAMDNEQFF | TGCGCCAGCAGCTTGCCCTACAAGACTAGCGGGAGGGCCATGGACAATGAGCAGTTCTTC
TRBJ1-5 | TRBV15 | few | . | CATSKAGRLGNQPQHF | TGTGCCACCAGCAAGGCAGGGAGGTTGGGCAATCAGCCCCAGCATTTT
TRBJ2-7 | TRBV7-8 | few | . | CASSRRDKAYEQYF | TGTGCCAGCAGCCGCCGGGACAAAGCCTACGAGCAGTACTTC